This T cell receptor (beta chain) was retrieved from a study of PD-1 blockade in classical Hodgkin lymphoma. CDR3 length: 14 amino acids. The V and J ends lost 4 bases and 2 bases respectively, with 12 bases between them. In germline, CDR1 is GTSNPN, CDR2 SVGIG (reference sequence). Repertoires were generated with immunoSEQ multiplex PCR, while TCRdb's copy carries only in-frame clones and drops some. Of more than 25,000 clones in the sample, approximately 85% were seen once. All patients experienced relapse after autologous stem cell transplantation, and brentuximab vedotin exposure was variable. By magnetic negative selection, CD4+ T cells were purified from thawed PBMCs. Regarding the study as a whole: Nothing has yet pinned down what causes the repertoire differences, possibly disease activity or prior therapy.

Comment on this clone: Antigen specificity is unknown.

The material sequenced was CD4+ T cells from blood, taken at baseline. The receptor comes from a human donor with classical Hodgkin lymphoma. The chain employs TRBV30 and TRBJ1-3; D not resolved. The CDR3 sequence: CAWIVSGAGNTIYF. CDR3 DNA: TGTGCCTGGATTGTGTCGGGTGCTGGAAACACCATATATTTT.